Following are 26 T cell receptor beta chains from one sample sequenced in a study of radiotherapy plus CTLA-4 blockade in lung cancer. Measured with immunoSEQ multiplex PCR; TCRdb has only the in-frame clones, and not every one. The table includes around 70,000 clones, more than 70% detected once. Source: peripheral blood, taken from a patient treated with radiotherapy plus ipilimumab. These receptors were obtained from a human donor with non-small cell lung cancer whose response to radiotherapy plus ipilimumab could not be evaluated. Some clones in this sample may be carry-over from other donors' samples.

Points on this clone: Because the CDR3's place on the DNA is in doubt, the DNA is left out and the CDR3 is given as listed by TCRdb. The J gene is TRBJ1-1, the V gene TRBV12-1; TRBD1 reflects the table's D call only, with no check against the DNA. TRBV12-1 is tagged as a pseudogene. Including both end residues, the CDR3 is 16 amino acids long. The CDR3 protein is CASSFAQGARNTEAFF.

This chain connects TRBV7-9 to TRBJ2-1; D is uncertain. The CDR3 runs to 11 residues. V gave up 5 bases and J gave up 4 bases, with 3 bases separating them. CDR1 and CDR2 from the germline V gene are SEHNR and FQNEAQ (reference sequence). The CDR3 loop reads CASSPYNEQFF. For the CDR3, the DNA is TGTGCCAGCAGCCCTTACAATGAGCAGTTCTTC. Full variable domain (remainder filled in from reference TRBV7-9 and TRBJ2-1): DTGVSQNPRHKITKRGQNVTFRCDPISEHNRLYWYRQTLGQGPEFLTYFQNEAQLEKSRLLSDRFSAERPKGSFSTLEIQRTEQGDSAMYLCASSPYNEQFFGPGTRLTVL.

On this clone itself: Other DNA sequences within the sample encode an identical CDR3. CDR3 sequence: CASSLYRGARASPLHF. In DNA form, the CDR3 reads TGTGCCAGCAGCTTGTACCGGGGGGCGCGGGCTTCACCCCTCCACTTT. The chain has TRBV5-6 and TRBJ1-6, with D possibly being TRBD1 (6 bases). Germline-derived CDR1 and CDR2 are SGHDT and YYEEEE. V gave up 1 base and J gave up 9 bases, with 17 bases separating them. This CDR3 spans 16 amino acids.

The CDR3 DNA sequence: TGTGCCAGCAGTTTATTGAGGGCCGGGGCCAACGTCCTGACTTTC. Encoded protein: CASSLLRAGANVLTF. The rearrangement uses TRBV28 and TRBJ2-6, with a possible D match to TRBD2 (5 bases). The germline CDR1 and CDR2 sequences are MDHEN and SYDVKM. The CDR3 totals 15 residues. The V end was cut by 1 base, the J end by 4 bases, with 8 bases between.

This chain links TRBV6-5 with TRBJ1-6; TRBD1 agrees at 7 bases. The CDR3 loop spans 15 amino acids. Trimming at V came to 6 bases and at J to 4 bases, leaving 6 bases not matched to a gene. Per the germline V gene, CDR1 is MNHEY and CDR2 is SVGAGI. In DNA form, the CDR3 reads TGTGCCAGCAGCACGGGGACAGAATATAATTCACCCCTCCACTTT. Its protein product is CASSTGTEYNSPLHF.

The chain joins TRBV4-1 to TRBJ1-5; D call uncertain. V lost 4 bases, J lost 4 bases, and 14 bases lay in between. CDR3 length: 15 residues. Germline values: CDR1 MGHRA, CDR2 YSYEKL. CDR3 in DNA: TGCGCCAGCAGCCTAGGATTCGGGGTAAATCAGCCCCAGCATTTT. Its translation is CASSLGFGVNQPQHF.

The chain recombines TRBV6-6 with TRBJ2-7, with TRBD2 as a possible D gene (6 bases). The CDR3 loop spans 14 amino acids. Germline assignment: CDR1 MNHNY and CDR2 SVGAGI (reference sequence). The ends were cut back, 6 bases at V and 0 bases at J, with 12 bases in the middle. In DNA, the CDR3 is TGTGCCAGCAGGGTATTGGGGGGCTCCTACGAGCAGTACTTC. Translated: CASRVLGGSYEQYF.

V and J are TRBV7-2 and TRBJ1-1; TRBD1 might be the D (6 bases). V lost 1 base and J lost 1, with 7 bases in between. This CDR3 spans 14 amino acids. Germline V lookup: CDR1 SGHTA, CDR2 FQGNSA. The CDR3 is CASSLGGGNTEAFF. DNA for the CDR3: TGTGCCAGCAGCTTAGGAGGGGGGAACACTGAAGCTTTCTTT. Full variable domain (remainder filled in from reference TRBV7-2 and TRBJ1-1): GAGVSQSPSNKVTEKGKDVELRCDPISGHTALYWYRQSLGQGLEFLIYFQGNSAPDKSGLPSDRFSAERTGGSVSTLTIQRTQQEDSAVYLCASSLGGGNTEAFFGQGTRLTVV.

The chain is built from TRBV18 and TRBJ1-1, with 10 bases matching TRBD1. Germline V gene data show CDR1 as KGHSH and CDR2 as LQKENI. CDR3 size: 12 residues. V shed 5 bases, J shed 10 bases, and the junction held 4 bases outside the gene matches. CDR3 loop: CASSDRGRGAFF. The CDR3 DNA reads as TGTGCCAGCTCAGACAGGGGGCGTGGAGCTTTCTTT.

The V call is TRBV5-1, the J call TRBJ2-5; 9 positions agree with TRBD1. The ends lost 0 bases at V and 5 bases at J; junction bases unmatched: 5. Germline CDR1 reads SGHRS; CDR2 reads YFSETQ. The CDR3 consists of 15 residues. CDR3 bases: TGCGCCAGCAGCTTGGTCCCGGGACAGGGTGAGACCCAGTACTTC. It encodes CASSLVPGQGETQYF.

The chain is built from TRBV7-9 and TRBJ1-2; 7 bases line up with TRBD1. This CDR3 contains 13 residues. Germline V gene data show CDR1 as SEHNR and CDR2 as FQNEAQ (reference sequence). J gave up 8 bases and V 4 bases, and 7 bases lay outside the gene matches. Here the CDR3 reads CASSSYRGRGYTF. DNA for the CDR3: TGTGCCAGCAGCTCTTACAGGGGACGCGGCTACACCTTC.

The CDR3 loop reads CASSRGLGTDTQYF. CDR3 DNA: TGTGCCAGTAGTAGAGGACTAGGAACAGATACGCAGTATTTT. The rearrangement links TRBV19 to TRBJ2-3, with TRBD2 matching over 7 bases. Germline CDR1 is LNHDA and CDR2 is SQIVND (reference sequence). The CDR3 runs 14 residues. With 4 bases clipped from V and 3 bases from J, the junction kept 4 bases outside the gene matches.

This chain links TRBV11-2 with TRBJ1-2, with 11 bases aligning to TRBD1. Unmatched junction bases numbered 5, after V lost 5 bases and J lost 6 bases. CDR1 is SGHAT, CDR2 FQNNGV, per germline. The CDR3 contains 14 residues. The CDR3 here is CASSALDRGHGYTF. The CDR3 DNA reads as TGTGCCAGCAGCGCTTTGGACAGGGGGCATGGCTACACCTTC. The whole variable domain, remainder taken from reference TRBV11-2 and TRBJ1-2, is EAGVAQSPRYKIIEKRQSVAFWCNPISGHATLYWYQQILGQGPKLLIQFQNNGVVDDSQLPKDRFSAERLKGVDSTLKIQPAKLEDSAVYLCASSALDRGHGYTFGSGTRLTVV.

The V call is TRBV12-5, the J call TRBJ1-4, with a possible D match to TRBD1 (5 bases). V was pared by 6 bases and J by 4 bases, with 12 bases between. This CDR3 is built from 14 residues. Germline CDR1 reads LGHNT; CDR2 reads FRNRAP. The CDR3 DNA is TGTGCTAGTGGCACAACAGGTCTTAATGAAAAACTGTTTTTT. Translation gives CASGTTGLNEKLFF.

The V and J genes are TRBV19 and TRBJ1-1; possibly TRBD1 for D (6 bases). CDR3 length: 15 residues. The V and J ends lost 3 bases and 0 bases respectively, with 11 bases between them. Germline V gene sequence: CDR1 LNHDA, CDR2 SQIVND (reference sequence). The CDR3 DNA reads TGTGCCAGTAGTATCCGGACAGTCCTGAACACTGAAGCTTTCTTT. It specifies CASSIRTVLNTEAFF.

This clone showed up just once. CDR3 in amino acids: CASSLSQYNTEAFF. The CDR3 nucleotides read TGTGCCAGCAGTTTATCTCAGTACAACACTGAAGCTTTCTTT. V is TRBV28 and J is TRBJ1-1; D is unclear. The ends were cut back, 1 base at V and 2 bases at J, with 8 bases in the middle. The CDR3 length is 14 residues. Germline loops: CDR1 MDHEN, CDR2 SYDVKM.

This clone was recorded a few times. The V gene is TRBV7-9, the J gene TRBJ1-3, with D perhaps TRBD1 (5 bases). Trimming took off 7 bases at V and 0 bases at J, with 16 bases between the two ends. Germline assignment: CDR1 SEHNR and CDR2 FQNEAQ (reference sequence). The CDR3 is 16 amino acids. The CDR3 spells CASTKPGGLSGNTIYF. The CDR3 nucleotides read TGTGCCAGCACCAAGCCGGGGGGTCTCTCTGGAAACACCATATATTTT.

The rearrangement links TRBV29-1 to TRBJ2-2; D is ambiguous. The CDR3 runs to 15 residues. Germline CDR1 reads SQVTM; CDR2 reads ANQGSEA. Trimming cost V 4 bases and J 2 bases, with 14 bases left between them. The CDR3 loop is CSVGLFTQNTGELFF. For the CDR3, the DNA is TGCAGCGTTGGCCTATTCACTCAAAACACCGGGGAGCTGTTTTTT.

V gene TRBV7-2 combines with J gene TRBJ1-2, with a weak D call TRBD1 (6 bases). Germline lookup yields CDR1 SGHTA and CDR2 FQGNSA. With 5 bases removed from V and 2 bases from J, the gap between germline ends came to 9 bases. CDR3 length: 13 amino acids. The CDR3 region has the DNA TGTGCCAGCAGCCCCCAGGGGAACTATGGCTACACCTTC. Its protein is CASSPQGNYGYTF. Drawing the rest from reference TRBV7-2 and TRBJ1-2, the complete variable domain is GAGVSQSPSNKVTEKGKDVELRCDPISGHTALYWYRQSLGQGLEFLIYFQGNSAPDKSGLPSDRFSAERTGGSVSTLTIQRTQQEDSAVYLCASSPQGNYGYTFGSGTRLTVV.

This chain links TRBV27 with TRBJ1-6, with 7 bases lining up with TRBD1. The CDR3 sequence is 19 residues long. Germline V gene lookup returns CDR1 MNHEY and CDR2 SMNVEV (reference sequence). Trimming cost V 5 bases and J 2 bases; bases outside gene matches: 15. The CDR3 bases are TGTGCCAGCAGTCCCCGGGGGACAGCACGGGGGCCCTATAATTCACCCCTCCACTTT. Protein sequence: CASSPRGTARGPYNSPLHF.

For this clone: One end of the junction does not line up with germline, which may come from a read error. This chain uses TRBV20-1 with TRBJ1-1; D might be TRBD1 (5 bases). Germline V gene lookup returns CDR1 DFQATT and CDR2 SNEGSKA (reference sequence). The CDR3 sequence is 11 residues long. The CDR3 here is CSAGETVEAFF. CDR3 bases: TGCAGTGCTGGAGAGACAGTTGAAGCTTTCTTT.

The J gene is TRBJ2-7, the V gene TRBV7-2, with 8 bases lining up with TRBD2. Germline CDR1 SGHTA, CDR2 FQGNSA. Germline trimming cut 1 base from V and 4 bases from J; bases unmatched to any gene: 9. The CDR3 runs 16 residues. The DNA of the CDR3 is TGTGCCAGCAGCTTAGGAGTGGGTCTAGCGGGTTACGAGCAGTACTTC. This codes for CASSLGVGLAGYEQYF.

CDR3 protein: CASSQDTRANEQFF. The DNA for the CDR3 is TGCGCCAGCAGCCAAGATACTAGGGCCAATGAGCAGTTCTTC. The chain uses TRBV4-3 and TRBJ2-1, with TRBD2 as a possible D gene (5 bases). The CDR3 has 14 residues. From germline, CDR1 is LGHNA and CDR2 YSLEER. Trimming removed 0 bases at V and 6 bases at J, with 9 bases between.

CDR3 nucleotides: TGCGCCAGCAGCTTCTTGACAGGGGGGGGACCAGAGACCCAGTACTTC. Translating it yields CASSFLTGGGPETQYF. The chain recombines TRBV5-1 with TRBJ2-5; the match to TRBD1 covers 9 bases. Germline CDR1 reads SGHRS; CDR2 reads YFSETQ. This CDR3 has 16 residues. Germline trimming cut 2 bases from V and 4 bases from J; bases unmatched to any gene: 9.

This chain connects TRBV6-5 to TRBJ1-1; TRBD1 matches 8 bases. With V trimmed by 5 bases and J by 4 bases, 9 bases remained unmatched. This CDR3 contains 15 residues. Looked up from germline, CDR1 is MNHEY and CDR2 is SVGAGI. The CDR3 region has the DNA TGTGCCAGCAGTAACCGACAGGGGTTGACCACTGAAGCTTTCTTT. Translated, it gives CASSNRQGLTTEAFF.

The chain recombines TRBV29-1 with TRBJ2-1; TRBD2 might be the D (6 bases). V was clipped by 4 bases and J by 0 bases, with 10 bases between them. CDR1 is SQVTM, CDR2 ANQGSEA, per germline. The CDR3 covers 14 residues. The CDR3 DNA reads TGCAGCGTTGCGACAGCGGGCTCCTACAATGAGCAGTTCTTC. It specifies CSVATAGSYNEQFF.